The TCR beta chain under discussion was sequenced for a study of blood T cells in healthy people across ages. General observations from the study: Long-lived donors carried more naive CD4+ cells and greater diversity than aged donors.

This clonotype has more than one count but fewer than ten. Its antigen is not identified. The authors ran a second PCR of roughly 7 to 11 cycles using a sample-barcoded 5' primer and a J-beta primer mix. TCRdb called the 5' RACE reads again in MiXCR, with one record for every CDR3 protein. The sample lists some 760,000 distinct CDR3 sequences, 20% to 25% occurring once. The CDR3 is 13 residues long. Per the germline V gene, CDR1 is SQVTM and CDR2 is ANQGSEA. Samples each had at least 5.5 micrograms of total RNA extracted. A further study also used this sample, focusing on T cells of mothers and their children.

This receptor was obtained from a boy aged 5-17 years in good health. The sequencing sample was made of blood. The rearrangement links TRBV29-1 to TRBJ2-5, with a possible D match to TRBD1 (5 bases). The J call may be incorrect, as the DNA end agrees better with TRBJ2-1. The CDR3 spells CSAQGWAYNEQFF. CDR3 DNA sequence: TGCAGCGCTCAGGGTTGGGCCTACAATGAGCAGTTCTTC.